The 5 T cell receptor beta chains below come from one sample, sequenced in a study of cytomegalovirus exposure and HLA in healthy donors. Vbeta (60) and Jbeta (13) primers were used in the PCR. TCRdb's table, derived via immunoSEQ multiplex PCR, lists solely in-frame clones and lacks some. Of some 85,000 clones listed, approximately 84% are singletons. Sequenced sample: PBMCs. These receptors were collected from a woman in her fifties or sixties in good health and CMV-seronegative.

The gene calls are TRBV5-4 and TRBJ1-1; D is unresolved. Germline V lookup: CDR1 SGHNT, CDR2 YYREEE (reference sequence). The CDR3 is 14 residues long. Trimming shortened V by 9 bases and J by 3 bases, and 18 bases separated the two germline ends. The CDR3, as DNA: TGTGCCACAGCAGCCTCGGGTTGGCACACTGAAGCTTTCTTT. Its protein is CATAASGWHTEAFF.

This clone occurred a few times. The CDR3 coding sequence is TGTGCCAGCACCTCACGGACGGGGGTGTATGAGCAGTTCTTC. Protein sequence: CASTSRTGVYEQFF. The genes are TRBV6-1 and TRBJ2-1, with D possibly TRBD2 on 6 matching bases. The germline gives CDR1 MNHNS, CDR2 SASEGT. Trimming removed 7 bases from V and 8 bases from J, with 18 bases in between. The CDR3 runs to 14 residues.

This sequence joins TRBV4-3 and TRBJ1-2; possible D gene TRBD1, 5 bases. Germline assignment: CDR1 LGHNA and CDR2 YSLEER. The V and J ends lost 0 bases and 1 base respectively, with 6 bases between them. This CDR3 spans 14 amino acids. CDR3 amino acids: CASSQEGHNYGYTF. Written as DNA, the CDR3 is TGCGCCAGCAGCCAAGAAGGACATAACTATGGCTACACCTTC.

This clone was seen just once. This rearrangement joins TRBV6-5 to TRBJ2-5; D is undetermined. With 2 bases removed from V and 0 bases from J, the gap between germline ends came to 13 bases. The CDR3 loop spans 16 amino acids. Germline V gives CDR1 MNHEY, CDR2 SVGAGI. The CDR3 is CASSYGPETYQETQYF. The CDR3, as DNA: TGTGCCAGCAGTTACGGTCCGGAGACGTACCAAGAGACCCAGTACTTC.

The gene calls are TRBV27 and TRBJ2-7; no firm D call. V dropped 6 bases and J dropped 4 bases, with 16 bases sitting between them. This CDR3 contains 14 residues. The V gene's germline CDR1 is MNHEY and CDR2 SMNVEV (reference sequence). The CDR3 is CASSLSTEIYEQYV. CDR3 nucleotides: TGTGCCAGCAGCCTCTCTACAGAGATTTACGAGCAGTACGTC.